This T cell receptor (beta chain) appears in the sequencing data of a study of post-analysis software for immune sequencing data. The overall study: Relapsing-remitting, secondary progressive and progressive-relapsing forms made up the multiple sclerosis disease courses.

Incorporated into the TCR beta cDNA libraries were unique molecular identifiers, which served to reduce PCR and sequencing biases. It was from roughly 1.1 to 9.2 million T cells that 500,000 or so cDNA molecules came. TCRdb ran MiXCR on the PCR reads and lists one entry per CDR3 protein. The sample has a few hundred thousand distinct CDR3 sequences, approximately 46% seen once. On this clonotype itself: The antigen remains undetermined.

Study observations and caveats: Those with multiple sclerosis, the patient group, showed significantly lower normalized Chao1 diversity than controls.

The source is a girl under 18 with multiple sclerosis. The specimen was blood.

Here the CDR3 DNA reads TGCGCCAGCAGACGCCTAGCGGAAAGCACAGATACGCAGTATTTT. It translates to CASRRLAESTDTQYF. This chain joins TRBV5-1 and TRBJ2-3; TRBD2 matches at 7 bases. CDR3 size: 15 residues. The V segment lost 5 bases and the J segment 0 bases; nucleotides outside the gene matches: 6. Germline V gives CDR1 SGHRS, CDR2 YFSETQ.